This entry describes one T cell receptor (beta chain). As yet, its antigen is unknown. Notes on the study in general: The TCR gene usage of tumor memory CD4+ T cells clustered together with blood and lymph node memory CD4+ cells and with lymph node naive CD4+ cells.

The CDR3 runs 13 residues. Germline values: CDR1 MNHNS, CDR2 SASEGT. Trimming cost V 6 bases and J 4 bases, with 10 bases left between them. Constant-region reverse primers amplified full-length variable regions, followed by semi-nested Nested Universal Primer A PCR. TCRdb re-derived calls from the 5' RACE reads in MiXCR, one entry per CDR3 protein. The sample holds about 43,000 distinct CDR3 sequences, 25% to 30% seen once. CD4+CD45RO+CD25- cells were isolated as memory CD4+ T cells. This receptor was obtained from a female donor with breast cancer. The chain uses TRBV6-1 and TRBJ2-1; unclear D gene. Material for sequencing was memory CD4+ T cells sorted from a lymph node. Subset noted: memory CD4+ T cells, CD4+CD45RO+CD25-. DNA for the CDR3: TGTGCCAGCAGCAATCCCGTATACAATGAGCAGTTCTTC. Its protein product is CASSNPVYNEQFF.